Included here is one T cell receptor beta chain sequence, with context. The length of the CDR3 is 18 residues. The trim removed 3 bases at V and 5 bases at J, leaving 15 bases unmatched. Germline V gene sequence: CDR1 MNHEY, CDR2 SMNVEV (reference sequence). The sample belongs to a study of blood T cell repertoires in COVID-19. Across the whole study: From the United States, Italy and Spain came samples of acute and convalescent COVID-19. Sources were T cells, B-cell-depleted T cells, or PBMCs; the material itself was cDNA or gDNA.

Patients from Seattle were sampled longitudinally, starting during active infection. As processed by the authors: Amplification of reference gene primers was used by the study to estimate nucleated cell counts. Sequencing was performed with immunoSEQ multiplex PCR; in TCRdb, only in-frame clones are kept and a portion is missing. V and J calls and clone size are those listed in that table; D and trimming were worked out from the DNA. The sample has tens of thousands of clones; approximately 83% are singletons. Material for sequencing was peripheral blood. The receptor was isolated from a woman older than 75 with COVID-19, enrolled during active disease. The chain joins TRBV27 to TRBJ1-1, with 10 bases aligning to TRBD1. CDR3 nucleotide sequence: TGTGCCAGCAGTTTGAGGGACAGGGGATGGGGAATGAGTACTGAAGCTTTCTTT. It is translated as CASSLRDRGWGMSTEAFF.